This is a list of T cell receptor beta chains from one sample in a study of tumor and adjacent non-tumor tissue in lung cancer. TCRdb independently ran MiXCR on the multiplex PCR reads; one entry per CDR3 protein. The sample has about 140,000 distinct CDR3 sequences; approximately 70% are singletons. The specimen was lung tumor tissue. The receptors here all came from a man aged 60-69 years with small cell lung cancer. CDR3s include the opening cysteine and the closing phenylalanine or tryptophan. The D gene is left open where the match is weak. Where a row states a size, it is once, few, many or the class of an expanded clone; other rows omit it.

abundance,j_gene,v_gene,d_gene,CDR3aa,CDR3nt
.,TRBJ2-3,TRBV7-2,TRBD1,CASSPNRGTDTQYF,TGTGCCAGCAGCCCCAACAGGGGGACGGATACGCAGTATTTT
.,TRBJ2-3,TRBV12-3/TRBV12-4,TRBD1,CARRGGVTYTQYF,TGTGCCAGGAGAGGGGGCGTCACATATACACAGTATTTT
.,TRBJ2-7,TRBV6-6,.,CAISYRGLYEQYF,TGTGCCATCAGTTACAGGGGACTCTACGAGCAGTACTTC
few,TRBJ2-3,TRBV29-1,TRBD2,CSVVGLAGVVDTQYF,TGCAGCGTTGTAGGACTAGCGGGAGTTGTAGATACGCAGTATTTT
.,TRBJ1-5,TRBV6-6,.,CANSGVSQHF,TGTGCCAACAGCGGTGTCTCCCAGCATTTT
.,TRBJ2-1,TRBV20-1,.,CSARELGELQRQRSNDQFF,TGCAGTGCTAGAGAACTAGGGGAGCTCCAGCGCCAGAGATCCAATGATCAGTTCTTC
once,TRBJ2-2,TRBV5-1,.,CASSLDVSVLGEPFF,TGCGCCAGCAGCTTGGATGTCAGCGTCCTAGGGGAGCCGTTTTTT
medium-sized,TRBJ1-1,TRBV11-2,.,CASSLDLYTEAFF,TGTGCCAGCAGCTTAGACCTTTACACTGAAGCTTTCTTT
.,TRBJ1-2,TRBV28,.,CASSEPGLGLYGYTF,TGTGCCAGCAGTGAACCGGGACTGGGTCTCTATGGCTACACCTTC
many,TRBJ2-2,TRBV12-3/TRBV12-4,TRBD2,CASRPSGNTGELFF,TGTGCCAGCAGGCCTAGCGGGAACACCGGGGAGCTGTTTTTT
.,TRBJ2-7,TRBV6-1,.,CVNRDGAGEQYF,TGTGTCAACAGGGACGGAGCCGGGGAGCAGTACTTC
few,TRBJ2-5,TRBV28,.,CASSLLQGVETQYF,TGTGCCAGCAGTTTATTACAGGGAGTGGAGACCCAGTACTTC
few,TRBJ2-3,TRBV28,TRBD2,CASSGHAGLAGDTQYF,TGTGCCAGCAGTGGTCACGCCGGACTAGCGGGAGATACGCAGTATTTT
many,TRBJ1-1,TRBV11-2,TRBD1,CASSSIGQGRSEAFF,TGTGCCAGCAGCTCGATAGGACAGGGTAGAAGTGAAGCTTTCTTT
.,TRBJ1-2,TRBV11-2,.,CTSSFTESYGYTF,TGTACCAGCAGCTTCACAGAGTCCTATGGCTACACCTTC
.,TRBJ1-5,TRBV2,.,CASSHNRLYQPQHF,TGTGCCAGCAGTCACAACAGACTGTATCAGCCCCAGCATTTT
.,TRBJ1-1,TRBV6-5,.,CAIQEERAPYTEAFF,TGTGCCATCCAGGAGGAGAGGGCGCCGTACACTGAAGCTTTCTTT
many,TRBJ1-1,TRBV14,TRBD1,CASSRGQYDTEAFF,TGTGCCAGCAGCCGGGGACAGTATGACACTGAAGCTTTCTTT
.,TRBJ1-1,TRBV6-5,.,CSSSLIWGIEAFF,TGTTCCAGCAGCTTGATTTGGGGGATTGAAGCTTTCTTT
.,TRBJ2-5,TRBV4-2,.,CGSSQGRAGKETQYF,TGTGGCAGCAGCCAGGGACGCGCCGGGAAGGAGACCCAGTACTTC
.,TRBJ2-5,TRBV11-2,.,CVSSLSWSPRETQYF,TGTGTCAGCAGCTTATCATGGTCCCCACGGGAGACCCAGTACTTC
many,TRBJ1-1,TRBV29-1,TRBD1,CSVRRDRATEAFF,TGCAGCGTACGCCGGGACAGGGCCACTGAAGCTTTCTTT
few,TRBJ2-3,TRBV12-3/TRBV12-4,TRBD2,CASRELAGIGTDTQYF,TGTGCCAGCAGAGAACTAGCGGGAATCGGCACAGATACGCAGTATTTT
many,TRBJ2-5,TRBV4-1,TRBD1,CASSQTGGDETQYF,TGCGCCAGCAGCCAGACAGGGGGCGATGAGACCCAGTACTTC
.,TRBJ2-7,TRBV18,.,CASSPTGTPGAYEQYF,TGTGCCAGCTCACCAACGGGGACACCGGGGGCCTACGAGCAGTACTTC
.,TRBJ1-5,TRBV20-1,.,CCARDTGYQPQHF,TGCTGCGCTAGGGATACAGGGTATCAGCCCCAGCATTTT
.,TRBJ1-1,TRBV6-1,.,CAISNSGSYTEAFF,TGTGCCATCAGTAACTCGGGTTCCTACACTGAAGCTTTCTTT
.,TRBJ2-3,TRBV12-5,.,CASGWVNTDRQYF,TGTGCTAGTGGGTGGGTCAATACAGATAGGCAGTATTTT
.,TRBJ2-5,TRBV7-9,.,CTSSYLGETQYF,TGTACCAGCAGCTACCTAGGGGAGACCCAGTACTTC
many,TRBJ2-3,TRBV20-1,.,CSARDLGQTDTQYF,TGCAGTGCTAGAGATCTTGGACAAACAGATACGCAGTATTTT
.,TRBJ2-1,TRBV4-2,.,CASSLLGQEGYNEQFF,TGTGCCAGCAGCCTTCTTGGGCAGGAGGGCTACAATGAGCAGTTCTTC
many,TRBJ2-3,TRBV10-3,TRBD2,CASRLSPAGADTQYF,TGTGCCAGTCGACTCTCCCCCGCGGGGGCAGATACGCAGTATTTT
.,TRBJ2-5,TRBV5-6,.,CASNLFRAKQETQYF,TGTGCCAGCAACTTGTTCAGGGCGAAACAAGAGACCCAGTACTTC
.,TRBJ2-3,TRBV20-1,TRBD2,CSGRDTSGRLHKADTQYF,TGCAGTGGTAGAGATACTAGCGGAAGATTACACAAAGCAGATACGCAGTATTTT
.,TRBJ2-5,TRBV20-1,.,CCARIARDFGETQYF,TGCTGTGCTAGAATAGCCCGGGACTTTGGGGAGACCCAGTACTTC
many,TRBJ1-6,TRBV6-1,.,CASNFGTRSPLHF,TGTGCCAGCAACTTCGGGACTAGATCACCCCTCCACTTT
.,TRBJ2-6,TRBV11-2,TRBD2,CASSLVLAGASGANVLAF,TGTGCCAGCAGCTTAGTCCTAGCGGGAGCCTCAGGGGCCAACGTCCTGGCTTTC
.,TRBJ2-3,TRBV20-1,.,CSAKEGRRGNQPQYF,TGCAGTGCTAAAGAGGGGCGCAGGGGAAATCAGCCCCAGTATTTT
.,TRBJ1-3,TRBV6-6,.,CASSPDSVGNTIYF,TGTGCCAGCAGTCCAGACAGCGTCGGAAACACCATATATTTT
.,TRBJ1-2,TRBV24-1,TRBD1,CATSEWTGGDCHTF,TGTGCCACCAGTGAATGGACAGGGGGCGATTGCCACACCTTC
.,TRBJ2-5,TRBV2,.,CASSDIGVQETQYF,TGTGCCAGCAGTGATATTGGAGTTCAAGAGACCCAGTACTTC
.,TRBJ2-1,TRBV20-1,TRBD2,CRASSLAAWNEQFF,TGCAGAGCTAGTAGTCTAGCGGCTTGGAATGAGCAGTTCTTC
.,TRBJ2-7,TRBV4-1,.,CASGQERQSYDQYF,TGCGCCAGCGGCCAAGAGCGACAGAGCTACGACCAGTATTTC
.,TRBJ1-6,TRBV20-1,.,CSAGQGPNSPLHF,TGCAGTGCAGGCCAGGGACCTAATTCACCCCTCCACTTT
.,TRBJ2-1,TRBV11-2,TRBD2,CTSSLTAVAGGGVQEFF,TGTACCAGCAGCTTAACAGCGGTAGCGGGAGGTGGAGTCCAAGAGTTCTTC
.,TRBJ2-1,TRBV20-1,TRBD1,CSAKNTGVGFYKEQFF,TGCAGTGCTAAAAATACAGGGGTAGGGTTCTACAAAGAGCAATTCTTC
.,TRBJ2-5,TRBV10-3,TRBD2,CAISRQLAGQEAQYF,TGTGCCATCAGTCGCCAACTAGCGGGACAAGAGGCCCAGTACTTC
.,TRBJ2-7,TRBV20-1,.,CSAREAMPYYEQYF,TGCAGTGCTCGAGAGGCGATGCCTTACTACGAGCAATACTTC
few,TRBJ2-7,TRBV6-2/TRBV6-3,.,CASTEAGNSYEQYF,TGTGCCAGCACCGAGGCGGGGAACTCCTACGAGCAGTACTTC